The 27 T cell receptor beta chains listed next were all sequenced from one sample in a study of blood T cell repertoires in COVID-19. Sequencing was performed with immunoSEQ multiplex PCR; in TCRdb, only in-frame clones are kept and a portion is missing. The table records hundreds of thousands of clones, roughly 79% of them present only once. The specimen sequenced was peripheral blood. The receptors shown here come from a woman of 80 years or more with COVID-19, enrolled during active disease.

V gene TRBV5-1 combines with J gene TRBJ2-3; 8 nucleotides line up with TRBD2. CDR1 is SGHRS and CDR2 is YFSETQ in the germline V gene. The CDR3 length is 17 residues. The junction had 13 bases not matched to a gene; V was cut back by 2 bases and J by 5 bases. CDR3 protein: CASSFPSSGGGQDTQYF. The DNA for the CDR3 is TGCGCCAGCAGCTTCCCTAGCTCCGGGGGGGGCCAAGATACGCAGTATTTT. The full variable domain, in which reference TRBV5-1 and TRBJ2-3 provide the parts outside the CDR3, is KAGVTQTPRYLIKTRGQQVTLSCSPISGHRSVSWYQQTPGQGLQFLFEYFSETQRNKGNFPGRFSGRQFSNSRSEMNVSTLELGDSALYLCASSFPSSGGGQDTQYFGPGTRLTVL.

This clone turned up a few times. This chain uses TRBV5-4 with TRBJ2-5; the D gene is possibly TRBD2 (5 bases). Trimming cost V 0 bases and J 1 base, with 7 bases left between them. The CDR3 length is 14 residues. Germline CDR1 and CDR2: SGHNT and YYREEE (reference sequence). For the CDR3, the DNA is TGTGCCAGCAGCTTGGGGGGAGCCCAAGAGACCCAGTACTTC. Translation gives CASSLGGAQETQYF.

This clone was observed a few times. This chain joins TRBV7-9 and TRBJ1-3; maybe TRBD1 (6 bases). The CDR3 extends over 17 amino acids. Germline V gene data show CDR1 as SEHNR and CDR2 as FQNEAQ (reference sequence). Trimming took 5 bases from V and 2 from J, leaving 19 bases between them. The CDR3 reads CASSPSGRGATGNTIYF. The CDR3 DNA reads as TGTGCCAGCAGCCCCTCAGGTCGGGGGGCTACTGGAAACACCATATATTTT.

V is TRBV7-2 and J is TRBJ2-7; 7 bases map to TRBD1. V lost 4 bases and J lost 7; bases outside the gene matches: 16. Germline V gene sequence: CDR1 SGHTA, CDR2 FQGNSA. The CDR3 spans 16 residues. The CDR3 is CASSYTGVYRPGEQYF. DNA for the CDR3: TGTGCCAGCAGCTATACAGGGGTTTACAGGCCCGGGGAGCAGTACTTC. Based on the CDR3 plus reference TRBV7-2 and TRBJ2-7, the full variable domain is GAGVSQSPSNKVTEKGKDVELRCDPISGHTALYWYRQSLGQGLEFLIYFQGNSAPDKSGLPSDRFSAERTGGSVSTLTIQRTQQEDSAVYLCASSYTGVYRPGEQYFGPGTRLTVT.

V gene TRBV30 combines with J gene TRBJ1-5, with 7 positions matching TRBD1. J gave up 2 bases and V 3 bases, and 4 bases lay outside the gene matches. CDR3 length: 14 amino acids. Germline V CDR1 and CDR2: GTSNPN, SVGIG (reference sequence). CDR3 DNA sequence: TGTGCCTGGAGCGCCGGGACAGGCAATCAGCCCCAGCATTTT. It yields the protein CAWSAGTGNQPQHF.

The chain recombines TRBV5-4 with TRBJ1-2, with 7 bases fitting TRBD1. V shed 3 bases, J shed 1 base, and the junction held 6 bases outside the gene matches. The CDR3 spans 15 residues. The germline gives CDR1 SGHNT, CDR2 YYREEE (reference sequence). CDR3: CASSSFRQGNYGYTF. The CDR3 DNA reads TGTGCCAGCAGCTCCTTTAGACAGGGTAACTATGGCTACACCTTC.

V gene TRBV5-4 combines with J gene TRBJ1-6, with 7 positions matching TRBD1. The J segment lost 9 bases and the V segment lost 1 base, leaving 4 bases of the junction unmatched. Germline CDR1 SGHNT, CDR2 YYREEE (reference sequence). The length of the CDR3 is 14 residues. The chain's CDR3 is CASSLRQGSSPLHF. In DNA, the CDR3 is TGTGCCAGCAGCTTGAGACAGGGTAGTTCACCCCTCCACTTT.

V gene TRBV5-1 combines with J gene TRBJ2-1; 9 bases align to TRBD2. CDR3 length: 14 residues. V lost 6 bases and J lost 7; bases outside the gene matches: 8. Per germline, CDR1 SGHRS and CDR2 YFSETQ. DNA of the CDR3: TGCGCCAGCATGGTCGCGGGAGGGTGGAATGAGCAGTTCTTC. Translated, it gives CASMVAGGWNEQFF.

The CDR3 DNA reads TGTGCCAGCTCATCGTCTAGCGGTCCGGGAAGCTACAATGAGCAGTTCTTC. Residues: CASSSSSGPGSYNEQFF. The chain has TRBV18 and TRBJ2-1; TRBD2 matches 7 bases. In germline, CDR1 is KGHSH, CDR2 LQKENI. With V trimmed by 5 bases and J by 3 bases, 13 bases remained unmatched. The CDR3 extends over 17 amino acids. Together with reference TRBV18 and TRBJ2-1, the CDR3 gives the full variable domain: NAGVMQNPRHLVRRRGQEARLRCSPMKGHSHVYWYRQLPEEGLKFMVYLQKENIIDESGMPKERFSAEFPKEGPSILRIQQVVRGDSAAYFCASSSSSGPGSYNEQFFGPGTRLTVL.

The chain employs TRBV6-2 or TRBV6-3 and TRBJ2-7; TRBD1 agrees at 9 bases. The V gene end was trimmed by 2 bases and the J gene end by 3 bases; junction bases not matched to a gene: 5. The length of the CDR3 is 15 residues. Germline values: CDR1 MNHEY, CDR2 SVGEGT. The CDR3, as DNA: TGTGCCAGCAGTTACGGGACAGGGAGGATCTACGAGCAGTACTTC. This sequence encodes CASSYGTGRIYEQYF.

A note on this clone: Within the sample, other DNA sequences also encode this same CDR3. This chain connects TRBV5-1 to TRBJ1-5, with a possible D match to TRBD1 (6 bases). The germline CDR1 and CDR2 sequences are SGHRS and YFSETQ. V lost 0 bases to trimming and J lost 0 bases, with 7 bases between them. This CDR3 has 15 residues. CDR3 sequence reads: CASSLAGDSNQPQHF. The CDR3 bases are TGCGCCAGCAGCTTGGCAGGGGATAGCAATCAGCCCCAGCATTTT.

This chain uses TRBV5-1 with TRBJ1-1; possibly TRBD1 for D (6 bases). CDR1 is SGHRS and CDR2 is YFSETQ in the germline V gene. This CDR3 is built from 13 residues. Trimming took 8 bases from V and 5 from J, leaving 16 bases between them. The CDR3 spells CASLSTGGTEAFF. In DNA form, the CDR3 reads TGCGCCAGTCTTTCGACAGGTGGGACTGAAGCTTTCTTT.

The chain joins TRBV19 to TRBJ1-1; D call uncertain. Looked up from germline, CDR1 is LNHDA and CDR2 is SQIVND (reference sequence). This CDR3 has 12 residues. The ends were cut back, 6 bases at V and 3 bases at J, with 8 bases in the middle. The CDR3 region is CASRGSYTEAFF. CDR3 DNA sequence: TGTGCCAGTAGAGGGAGTTACACTGAAGCTTTCTTT. The full variable domain, with the rest looked up from reference TRBV19 and TRBJ1-1, is DGGITQSPKYLFRKEGQNVTLSCEQNLNHDAMYWYRQDPGQGLRLIYYSQIVNDFQKGDIAEGYSVSREKKESFPLTVTSAQKNPTAFYLCASRGSYTEAFFGQGTRLTVV.

The chain joins TRBV11-2 to TRBJ1-1, with a tentative D call TRBD1 (6 bases). CDR3 length: 17 residues. The germline V and J ends were trimmed by 3 bases and 2 bases, with 19 bases remaining between them. Germline V CDR1 and CDR2: SGHAT, FQNNGV. The CDR3 reads CASSLGRGNFFNTEAFF. Here the CDR3 DNA reads TGTGCCAGCAGCTTGGGGAGGGGGAACTTTTTTAACACTGAAGCTTTCTTT.

The chain carries TRBV2 and TRBJ1-1; D gene unclear. CDR1 SNHLY and CDR2 FYNNEI come from the germline V gene. The CDR3 consists of 14 residues. V was trimmed by 3 bases and J by 0 bases, leaving 8 bases between them. The CDR3 protein is CASSDPTMNTEAFF. CDR3 sequence (DNA): TGTGCCAGCAGTGACCCTACCATGAACACTGAAGCTTTCTTT.

This clone was seen once. This chain joins TRBV7-9 and TRBJ2-1, with TRBD1 matching 9 bases. The ends lost 4 bases at V and 9 bases at J; junction bases unmatched: 7. This CDR3 is built from 14 residues. Per germline, CDR1 SEHNR and CDR2 FQNEAQ (reference sequence). CDR3 in amino acids: CASSSGQGRSEQFF. CDR3 DNA sequence: TGTGCCAGCAGCTCAGGACAGGGGAGGAGTGAGCAGTTCTTC.

The chain carries TRBV5-1 and TRBJ2-3; TRBD2 matches at 9 bases. Germline values: CDR1 SGHRS, CDR2 YFSETQ. J lost 5 bases, V lost 3 bases, and 4 bases had no gene match. This CDR3 region has 14 residues. The CDR3 sequence: CASSWTSEEDTQYF. The CDR3 DNA sequence: TGCGCCAGCAGCTGGACTAGCGAGGAAGATACGCAGTATTTT.

The chain employs TRBV28 and TRBJ2-1, with 7 positions matching TRBD2. The CDR3 has 14 residues. Per germline, CDR1 MDHEN and CDR2 SYDVKM. Germline trimming cut 6 bases from V and 4 bases from J; bases unmatched to any gene: 6. CDR3 region: CASSQLATYNEQFF. In nucleotides, the CDR3 is TGTGCCAGCAGCCAACTAGCGACTTACAATGAGCAGTTCTTC.

The CDR3: CASSRTGGNEQYF. The CDR3 nucleotides read TGTGCCAGCAGCAGGACAGGGGGGAACGAGCAGTACTTC. The gene calls are TRBV7-9 and TRBJ2-7; 10 bases match TRBD1. The CDR3 covers 13 residues. With 5 bases clipped from V and 5 bases from J, the junction kept 3 bases outside the gene matches. The germline gives CDR1 SEHNR, CDR2 FQNEAQ (reference sequence).

The chain uses TRBV10-3 and TRBJ1-1, with TRBD1 matching over 7 bases. The CDR3 contains 13 residues. The germline gives CDR1 ENHRY, CDR2 SYGVKD. Unmatched junction bases numbered 5, after V lost 2 bases and J lost 8 bases. CDR3 sequence reads: CAISETGAGEAFF. The CDR3 bases are TGTGCCATCAGTGAGACAGGGGCAGGGGAAGCTTTCTTT.

The chain joins TRBV7-2 to TRBJ1-2; D call uncertain. The CDR3 contains 14 residues. The V end was cut by 5 bases, the J end by 1 base, with 11 bases between. The germline V gene encodes CDR1 SGHTA and CDR2 FQGNSA. CDR3 nucleotides: TGTGCCAGCAGCGCAGAAATTTTTAACTATGGCTACACCTTC. This codes for CASSAEIFNYGYTF.

The rearrangement uses TRBV2 and TRBJ1-4; 10 bases are shared with TRBD1. CDR1 is SNHLY and CDR2 is FYNNEI in the germline V gene. The length of the CDR3 is 12 residues. V trimming: 6 bases; J trimming: 12 bases; junction bases outside the gene matches: 4. The CDR3 nucleotides are TGTGCCAGCAGGGATGGGACAGGGGAACTGTTTTTT. Its protein is CASRDGTGELFF.

The chain has TRBV5-1 and TRBJ1-2; 7 bases fit TRBD1. V gave up 0 bases and J gave up 0 bases; unmatched junction bases: 2. The CDR3 runs to 15 residues. Germline lookup yields CDR1 SGHRS and CDR2 YFSETQ. The CDR3 DNA sequence: TGCGCCAGCAGCTTGGGACAGGGATCTAACTATGGCTACACCTTC. Protein sequence: CASSLGQGSNYGYTF.

The chain combines TRBV15 with TRBJ2-5; 10 nucleotides line up with TRBD2. Per germline, CDR1 LNHNV and CDR2 YYDKDF (reference sequence). The CDR3 is 16 residues long. Losses at the gene ends were 4 bases for V and 4 bases for J; bases not matched to a gene: 9. The CDR3 loop reads CATSNTLAGVPETQYF. The CDR3 coding sequence is TGTGCCACCAGCAATACGCTAGCGGGAGTCCCAGAGACCCAGTACTTC. The full variable domain, its missing parts supplied by reference TRBV15 and TRBJ2-5, is DAMVIQNPRYQVTQFGKPVTLSCSQTLNHNVMYWYQQKSSQAPKLLFHYYDKDFNNEADTPDNFQSRRPNTSFCFLDIRSPGLGDTAMYLCATSNTLAGVPETQYFGPGTRLLVL.

The chain carries TRBV20-1 and TRBJ2-1, with TRBD2 matching 13 bases. The germline gives CDR1 DFQATT, CDR2 SNEGSKA (reference sequence). The CDR3 sequence is 17 residues long. Trimming at V came to 5 bases and at J to 4 bases, leaving 11 bases not matched to a gene. This CDR3 is CSAGGLAGAQSYNEQFF. CDR3 DNA: TGCAGTGCTGGTGGACTAGCGGGGGCTCAGTCTTACAATGAGCAGTTCTTC.

V and J are TRBV3-1 (or the pseudogene TRBV3-2) and TRBJ2-1, with 10 bases that match TRBD1. The germline gives CDR1 LGHDT, CDR2 YNNKEL (reference sequence). This CDR3 spans 14 amino acids. With 4 bases clipped from V and 9 bases from J, the junction kept 6 bases outside the gene matches. The CDR3 here is CASSPRTGGGEQFF. DNA for the CDR3: TGTGCCAGCAGCCCTCGGACAGGGGGAGGTGAGCAGTTCTTC.

Details on this clone: Other DNA sequences from this sample encode an identical CDR3 as well. The rearrangement links TRBV2 to TRBJ1-1; D remains ambiguous. The germline V and J ends were trimmed by 9 bases and 6 bases, with 11 bases remaining between them. Germline V CDR1 and CDR2: SNHLY, FYNNEI. The length of the CDR3 is 11 residues. This chain's CDR3 is CASKGGPEAFF. CDR3 sequence (DNA): TGTGCCAGTAAGGGAGGCCCTGAAGCTTTCTTT. The whole variable domain, filled in from reference TRBV2 and TRBJ1-1, reads EPEVTQTPSHQVTQMGQEVILRCVPISNHLYFYWYRQILGQKVEFLVSFYNNEISEKSEIFDDQFSVERPDGSNFTLKIRSTKLEDSAMYFCASKGGPEAFFGQGTRLTVV.